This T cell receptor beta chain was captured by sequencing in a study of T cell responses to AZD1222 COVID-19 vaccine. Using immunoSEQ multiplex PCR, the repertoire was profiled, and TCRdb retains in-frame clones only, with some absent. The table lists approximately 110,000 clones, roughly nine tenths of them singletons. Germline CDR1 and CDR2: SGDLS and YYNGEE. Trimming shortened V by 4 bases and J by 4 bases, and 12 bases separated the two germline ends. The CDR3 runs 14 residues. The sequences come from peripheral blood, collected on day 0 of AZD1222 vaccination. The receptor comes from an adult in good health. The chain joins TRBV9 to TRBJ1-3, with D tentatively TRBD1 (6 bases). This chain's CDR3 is CASSPDRSGNTIYF. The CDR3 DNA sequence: TGTGCCAGCAGCCCCGACAGGTCCGGAAACACCATATATTTT.